The 13 T cell receptor beta chains reported below all come from one sample, sequenced in a study of glioma-infiltrating T cells after dendritic cell vaccination. The repertoire was sequenced with immunoSEQ multiplex PCR; TCRdb's copy has only in-frame clones and lacks some. There are roughly 85,000 clones in the sample; around 84% occur only once, and under 8.5% lies in the top ten. Specified time point: after dendritic cell vaccination, including at tumor progression/relapse. The specimen was blood, collected after dendritic cell vaccination. The receptors derive from a human donor with glioblastoma.

The rearrangement joins TRBV7-3 to TRBJ1-1; TRBD1 agrees at 10 bases. Trimming took 5 bases from V and 1 from J; bases not matched to a gene: 7. Looked up from germline, CDR1 is SGHTA and CDR2 is FQGTGA. The CDR3 consists of 16 residues. CDR3 nucleotides: TGTGCCAGCAGCCGACGACAGGGGGCAGCGAACACTGAAGCTTTCTTT. Its protein is CASSRRQGAANTEAFF.

The chain links TRBV5-4 to TRBJ1-2; D gene uncertain. The CDR3 length is 17 residues. Per the germline V gene, CDR1 is SGHNT and CDR2 is YYREEE (reference sequence). V shed 0 bases and J shed 5 bases, with 20 bases lying between them. CDR3 sequence (DNA): TGTGCCAGCAGCTTGGGAGGTACAGAGGGCTCACTATATGGCTACACCTTC. Its protein is CASSLGGTEGSLYGYTF.

V usage is TRBV6-5 and J usage is TRBJ2-7; a weak D match, TRBD1 (6 bases). CDR1 and CDR2 from the germline V gene are MNHEY and SVGAGI. The CDR3 covers 15 residues. Trimming stripped 2 bases from V and 7 bases from J, with 18 bases between. The CDR3 coding sequence is TGTGCCAGCAGTTACCAGAGAAAACAGGGTAGGGAGCAGTACTTC. Its translation is CASSYQRKQGREQYF.

The chain recombines TRBV11-2 with TRBJ2-7, with D possibly being TRBD1 (6 bases). The CDR3 extends over 14 amino acids. Germline V gene data show CDR1 as SGHAT and CDR2 as FQNNGV. Trimming shortened V by 5 bases and J by 5 bases, and 16 bases separated the two germline ends. CDR3 residues: CASSQDRNSHEQYF. In DNA, the CDR3 is TGTGCCAGCAGCCAAGACAGGAATTCCCACGAGCAGTACTTC. The full variable domain, in which reference TRBV11-2 and TRBJ2-7 provide the parts outside the CDR3, is EAGVAQSPRYKIIEKRQSVAFWCNPISGHATLYWYQQILGQGPKLLIQFQNNGVVDDSQLPKDRFSAERLKGVDSTLKIQPAKLEDSAVYLCASSQDRNSHEQYFGPGTRLTVT.

The chain joins TRBV9 to TRBJ2-1, with D unresolved. The CDR3 covers 12 residues. Trimming shortened V by 3 bases and J by 4 bases, and 5 bases separated the two germline ends. Germline CDR1 and CDR2: SGDLS and YYNGEE. In nucleotides, the CDR3 is TGTGCCAGCAGCGGGAGTTACAATGAGCAGTTCTTC. This encodes CASSGSYNEQFF. The full variable domain, rest sourced from reference TRBV9 and TRBJ2-1, is DSGVTQTPKHLITATGQRVTLRCSPRSGDLSVYWYQQSLDQGLQFLIQYYNGEERAKGNILERFSAQQFPDLHSELNLSSLELGDSALYFCASSGSYNEQFFGPGTRLTVL.

The genes are TRBV28 and TRBJ2-7; D unresolved. The germline V gene encodes CDR1 MDHEN and CDR2 SYDVKM. The length of the CDR3 is 11 residues. The V gene lost 3 bases and the J gene lost 5 bases, with 5 bases spanning the gap. In nucleotides, the CDR3 is TGTGCCAGCAGTTTTCGCGACGAGCAGTACTTC. It is translated as CASSFRDEQYF.

The chain is built from TRBV9 and TRBJ2-5; TRBD1 matches at 9 bases. The V segment lost 3 bases and the J segment 11 bases; nucleotides outside the gene matches: 8. Germline loops: CDR1 SGDLS, CDR2 YYNGEE. The CDR3 runs to 13 residues. CDR3 sequence: CASSGRQGGEQYF. For the CDR3, the DNA is TGTGCCAGCAGCGGGAGACAGGGGGGAGAGCAGTACTTC.

The chain joins TRBV7-3 to TRBJ2-2; 10 bases fit TRBD2. The CDR3 runs 15 residues. The V and J ends lost 5 bases and 6 bases, in that order; junction bases with no gene match: 6. Germline CDR1 and CDR2: SGHTA and FQGTGA. CDR3 DNA sequence: TGTGCCAGCAGCCCCAGCGGGAGGGCCCCCGGGGAGCTGTTTTTT. This encodes CASSPSGRAPGELFF.

V usage is TRBV7-9 and J usage is TRBJ2-1; TRBD2 matches at 8 bases. Germline V gene sequence: CDR1 SEHNR, CDR2 FQNEAQ (reference sequence). V lost 7 bases to trimming and J lost 7 bases; unmatched junction nucleotides: 6. This CDR3 spans 13 amino acids. The CDR3 protein is CASKRGGGNEQFF. The CDR3 DNA reads as TGTGCCAGCAAACGGGGGGGTGGGAATGAGCAGTTCTTC.

V is TRBV20-1 and J is TRBJ2-3; D is undetermined. Germline loops: CDR1 DFQATT, CDR2 SNEGSKA (reference sequence). V lost 6 bases, J lost 7 bases, and 8 bases lay in between. This CDR3 is 10 amino acids long. The CDR3 DNA is TGCAGTGCCAACACCTATACGCAGTATTTT. Translated: CSANTYTQYF.

The chain links TRBV6-6 to TRBJ1-3; 7 bases are a match to TRBD1. From germline, CDR1 is MNHNY and CDR2 SVGAGI (reference sequence). This CDR3 is 14 amino acids long. J was trimmed by 3 bases and V by 5 bases; bases with no gene match: 4. CDR3 residues: CASSPRTGGNTIYF. The CDR3 nucleotides read TGTGCCAGCAGTCCTCGGACAGGTGGAAACACCATATATTTT.

This clone came up once. V and J are TRBV7-2 and TRBJ2-3, with 9 bases that match TRBD2. CDR1 and CDR2 (germline): SGHTA, FQGNSA. The V segment lost 1 base and the J segment 3 bases; nucleotides outside the gene matches: 5. The CDR3 extends over 16 amino acids. CDR3 bases: TGTGCCAGCAGCTTAGTGGTAGCGGGGGCGACAGATACGCAGTATTTT. Its translation: CASSLVVAGATDTQYF.

The rearrangement uses TRBV19 and TRBJ1-2; 8 bases line up with TRBD1. Germline V gives CDR1 LNHDA, CDR2 SQIVND (reference sequence). Trimming at V came to 7 bases and at J to 4 bases, leaving 11 bases not matched to a gene. The CDR3 runs to 15 residues. CDR3 sequence (DNA): TGTGCCAGTACCCCGGACAGGGCGCCCCTCTATGGCTACACCTTC. This encodes CASTPDRAPLYGYTF.